The sequence of this TCR beta chain was determined in a study of cytomegalovirus exposure and HLA in healthy donors. Comments on this clone: Its antigen is unknown.

V shed 5 bases and J 7 bases; nucleotides not matched to a gene: 8. CDR3 length: 15 amino acids. The germline V gene encodes CDR1 SGHTA and CDR2 FQGTGA. Primers: 60 Vbeta forward and 13 Jbeta reverse. The assay was immunoSEQ multiplex PCR, and TCRdb's table has in-frame clones only and misses some. There are about 120,000 clones in the sample, with around 1.6% held by the top ten. Overall study findings and caveats: The productive fraction for most TCR beta V segments was about 90% or about 30% in an earlier analysis.

The V and J genes are TRBV7-3 and TRBJ2-1; TRBD2 matches at 10 bases. The sequence was obtained from a woman aged 40 to 55 in good health and CMV-seropositive. Sequencing was performed on PBMCs. Here the CDR3 reads CASSPRLAGGNEQFF. CDR3 coding DNA: TGTGCCAGCAGCCCCCGGTTAGCGGGAGGTAATGAGCAGTTCTTC.